A selection of T cell receptor beta chains follows, all from one sample in a study of T cell responses to AZD1222 COVID-19 vaccine. Using immunoSEQ multiplex PCR, the repertoire was profiled, and TCRdb retains in-frame clones only, with some absent. Here the sample spans some 150,000 clones, around 83% being singletons. The input for sequencing was peripheral blood, taken 28 days after the second AZD1222 dose. These TCRs come from an adult who received the AZD1222 COVID-19 vaccine. Each CDR3 is given with its conserved first and last residue. D genes are given only for firm matches. The size of a clone is reported for some rows only, either as once, few or many, or as a class for expanded clones.

CDR3 | DNA | size | length | J | V | D
CSVEALTGVLGYTF | TGCAGCGTTGAAGCCTTGACAGGGGTTCTTGGCTACACCTTC | NA | 14 | TRBJ1-2 | TRBV29-1 | TRBD1
CASSRDRGLGQPQHF | TGTGCCAGCAGCCGAGACAGGGGCTTGGGCCAGCCCCAGCATTTT | once | 15 | TRBJ1-5 | TRBV3-1/TRBV3-2 | TRBD1
CASMGRSGIGQPQHF | TGTGCCAGCATGGGGCGTTCAGGCATCGGTCAGCCCCAGCATTTT | NA | 15 | TRBJ1-5 | TRBV27 | NA
CAWSLGLAGGYEQYF | TGTGCCTGGAGCTTAGGACTAGCGGGAGGATACGAGCAGTACTTC | NA | 15 | TRBJ2-7 | TRBV30 | TRBD2
CASSFRGADTDTQYF | TGTGCCAGCAGCTTTCGGGGGGCTGACACAGATACGCAGTATTTT | NA | 15 | TRBJ2-3 | TRBV7-7 | NA
CAWSPMTGYSYGYTF | TGTGCCTGGAGCCCAATGACAGGGTATAGCTATGGCTACACCTTC | NA | 15 | TRBJ1-2 | TRBV30 | TRBD1
CASLEWLQSYEQYF | TGTGCCAGCCTTGAATGGCTTCAATCCTACGAGCAGTACTTC | once | 14 | TRBJ2-7 | TRBV2 | NA
CASSLYGQRGDSPLHF | TGTGCCAGCAGTTTATACGGTCAACGTGGTGATTCACCCCTCCACTTT | NA | 16 | TRBJ1-6 | TRBV27 | NA
CAWSGRQGSRNTIYF | TGTGCCTGGAGTGGTCGACAGGGAAGTAGAAACACCATATATTTT | NA | 15 | TRBJ1-3 | TRBV30 | TRBD1
CASSPVRGLETQYF | TGCGCCAGCAGCCCGGTACGGGGCTTAGAGACCCAGTACTTC | NA | 14 | TRBJ2-5 | TRBV5-1 | NA
CASGSRGYEQYF | TGTGCCAGCGGGAGTCGGGGCTACGAGCAGTACTTC | NA | 12 | TRBJ2-7 | TRBV6-5 | NA
CASSPASGTTYEQYF | TGTGCCAGCTCACCAGCATCCGGGACTACCTACGAGCAGTACTTC | few | 15 | TRBJ2-7 | TRBV18 | TRBD2
CASSDISGPLHF | TGTGCCAGCAGTGACATATCCGGACCCCTCCACTTT | NA | 12 | TRBJ1-6 | TRBV6-4 | NA
CASSQDRDSNQPQHF | TGCGCCAGCAGCCAAGACAGGGATAGCAATCAGCCCCAGCATTTT | NA | 15 | TRBJ1-5 | TRBV4-1 | NA
CASSLGRTLRVPQYF | TGTGCCAGCAGCTTAGGCAGGACACTAAGGGTGCCCCAGTACTTC | NA | 15 | TRBJ2-5 | TRBV13 | NA
CASSVDRAGTQYF | TGCGCCAGCAGCGTGGACAGGGCAGGGACCCAGTACTTC | NA | 13 | TRBJ2-5 | TRBV5-1 | TRBD1
CASSLGPAESFNYGYTF | TGTGCCAGCAGCTTAGGACCGGCAGAATCTTTTAACTATGGCTACACCTTC | NA | 17 | TRBJ1-2 | TRBV7-2 | NA
CASSPGVFSTDTQYF | TGTGCCAGCAGCCCAGGGGTTTTTAGCACAGATACGCAGTATTTT | once | 15 | TRBJ2-3 | TRBV9 | NA
CASSTSGTDNYGYTF | TGTGCCAGTAGTACCTCGGGAACAGATAACTATGGCTACACCTTC | few | 15 | TRBJ1-2 | TRBV19 | NA
CASSLSPGSYEQYF | TGTGCCAGCAGTTTAAGTCCGGGATCCTACGAGCAGTACTTC | NA | 14 | TRBJ2-7 | TRBV27 | NA
CASSAASKNIQYF | TGCGCCAGCAGCGCCGCATCCAAAAACATTCAGTACTTC | NA | 13 | TRBJ2-4 | TRBV5-1 | NA
CATSREGIGNQPQHF | TGTGCCACCAGCAGAGAGGGGATTGGCAATCAGCCCCAGCATTTT | NA | 15 | TRBJ1-5 | TRBV15 | NA
CASSEVKIDGKNEQFF | TGTGCCAGCAGTGAAGTAAAGATTGACGGAAAGAATGAGCAGTTCTTC | NA | 16 | TRBJ2-1 | TRBV6-1 | NA
CASSPLGQGVGYGYTF | TGTGCCAGCAGCCCCCTGGGACAGGGTGTGGGCTATGGCTACACCTTC | NA | 16 | TRBJ1-2 | TRBV14 | TRBD1
CASSQQPGAGYTF | TGTGCCAGCAGCCAACAGCCAGGGGCTGGCTACACCTTC | NA | 13 | TRBJ1-2 | TRBV4-2 | NA
CALFGVSRTGRSGDTEAFF | TGTGCCCTGTTTGGGGTTAGCCGTACCGGTAGGTCGGGGGACACTGAAGCTTTCTTT | NA | 19 | TRBJ1-1 | TRBV30 | NA
CASSYSSDSGYTF | TGTGCCAGCAGTTACTCGAGTGACTCGGGCTACACCTTC | NA | 13 | TRBJ1-2 | TRBV6-2/TRBV6-3 | NA
CASSQDTARGNTIYF | TGTGCCAGCAGCCAAGACACAGCTCGCGGAAACACCATATATTTT | few | 15 | TRBJ1-3 | TRBV3-1/TRBV3-2 | NA
CASSALGGSTDTQYF | TGTGCCAGCAGCGCCCTAGGTGGGAGCACAGATACGCAGTATTTT | NA | 15 | TRBJ2-3 | TRBV9 | NA
CASSLADDQPSGNTIYF | TGTGCCAGCAGCCTAGCGGACGACCAGCCCTCTGGAAACACCATATATTTT | NA | 17 | TRBJ1-3 | TRBV4-2 | NA
CASSQAGGTASDEQFF | TGTGCCAGCAGCCAGGCCGGCGGGACAGCAAGCGATGAGCAGTTCTTC | NA | 16 | TRBJ2-1 | TRBV4-2 | NA
CASSLSTGYTF | TGTGCCAGCAGCTTGTCAACGGGCTACACCTTC | NA | 11 | TRBJ1-2 | TRBV5-6 | NA
CASSYGGADQETQYF | TGTGCCAGCAGTTACGGTGGCGCAGACCAAGAGACCCAGTACTTC | NA | 15 | TRBJ2-5 | TRBV6-5 | NA
CASGAPGQGKTQYF | TGTGCCAGCGGGGCTCCAGGACAGGGAAAGACCCAGTACTTC | NA | 14 | TRBJ2-5 | TRBV27 | TRBD1
CASSPPAPARVCYTF | TGTGCCAGCAGCCCACCCGCCCCGGCCAGAGTCTGCTACACCTTC | NA | 15 | TRBJ1-2 | TRBV21-1 | NA
CASSLGLYNQPQHF | TGTGCCAGCAGCTTAGGACTATACAATCAGCCCCAGCATTTT | NA | 14 | TRBJ1-5 | TRBV5-8 | NA
CASSGDLGTQETQYF | TGTGCCAGCAGCGGAGATCTTGGGACACAAGAGACCCAGTACTTC | NA | 15 | TRBJ2-5 | TRBV9 | NA
CASSTETVSYEQYF | TGTGCCAGCAGCACGGAGACGGTCTCCTACGAGCAGTACTTC | NA | 14 | TRBJ2-7 | TRBV5-5 | NA
CASSFATGDSYEQYF | TGTGCTAGCAGCTTCGCTACCGGCGACTCCTACGAGCAGTACTTC | NA | 15 | TRBJ2-7 | TRBV7-7 | NA
CASSEGSGVAGELFF | TGTGCCAGCAGTGAAGGGTCAGGGGTGGCCGGGGAGCTGTTTTTT | NA | 15 | TRBJ2-2 | TRBV2 | NA
CASRPTITGNTIYF | TGCGCCAGCAGACCGACGATCACTGGAAACACCATATATTTT | NA | 14 | TRBJ1-3 | TRBV10-1 | NA
CASSEDISYEQYF | TGTGCCAGCAGCGAGGACATATCCTACGAGCAGTACTTC | NA | 13 | TRBJ2-7 | TRBV5-5 | NA
CASSIQAGEGGETQYF | TGTGCCAGTAGTATACAAGCGGGAGAAGGGGGAGAGACCCAGTACTTC | NA | 16 | TRBJ2-5 | TRBV19 | TRBD2
CASSVREGPYNEQFF | TGTGCCAGCAGTGTGAGGGAGGGACCCTACAATGAGCAGTTCTTC | NA | 15 | TRBJ2-1 | TRBV2 | TRBD2
CASSLGGVVTGELFF | TGTGCCAGCAGCCTCGGGGGGGTCGTCACCGGGGAGCTGTTTTTT | NA | 15 | TRBJ2-2 | TRBV9 | TRBD2
CASSLESGSTDEQFF | TGCGCCAGCAGCTTGGAGAGCGGGAGTACCGATGAGCAGTTCTTC | NA | 15 | TRBJ2-1 | TRBV5-1 | TRBD2
CASSQDGLQAQHF | TGTGCCAGCAGCCAAGATGGACTTCAAGCCCAGCATTTT | NA | 13 | TRBJ1-5 | TRBV4-2 | NA
CASSPGTGGNQPQHF | TGTGCCAGCAGCCCCGGGACAGGGGGCAATCAGCCCCAGCATTTT | NA | 15 | TRBJ1-5 | TRBV6-6 | TRBD1